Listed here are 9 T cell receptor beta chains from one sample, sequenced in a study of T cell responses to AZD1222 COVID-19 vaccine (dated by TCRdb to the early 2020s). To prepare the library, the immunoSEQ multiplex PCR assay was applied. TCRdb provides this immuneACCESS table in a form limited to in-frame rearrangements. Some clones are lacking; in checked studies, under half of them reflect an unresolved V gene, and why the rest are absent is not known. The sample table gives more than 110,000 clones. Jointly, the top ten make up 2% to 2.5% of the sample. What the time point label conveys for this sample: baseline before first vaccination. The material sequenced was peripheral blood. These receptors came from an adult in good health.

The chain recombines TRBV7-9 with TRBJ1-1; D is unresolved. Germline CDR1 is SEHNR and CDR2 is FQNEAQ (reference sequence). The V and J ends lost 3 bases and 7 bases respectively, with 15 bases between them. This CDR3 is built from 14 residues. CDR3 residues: CASSFLHGRSEAFF. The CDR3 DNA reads TGTGCCAGCAGCTTCCTTCATGGGCGTAGTGAAGCTTTCTTT.

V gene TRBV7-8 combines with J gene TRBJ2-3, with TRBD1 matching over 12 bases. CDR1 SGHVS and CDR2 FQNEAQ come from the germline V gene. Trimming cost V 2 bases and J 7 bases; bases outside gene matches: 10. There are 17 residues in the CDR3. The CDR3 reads CASSLLRDRGRLYTQYF. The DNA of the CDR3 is TGTGCCAGCAGCTTACTCCGGGACAGGGGGCGCCTCTATACGCAGTATTTT.

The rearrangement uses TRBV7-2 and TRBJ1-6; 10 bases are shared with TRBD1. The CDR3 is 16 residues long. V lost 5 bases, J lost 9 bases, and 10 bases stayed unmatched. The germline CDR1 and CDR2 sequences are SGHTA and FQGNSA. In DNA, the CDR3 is TGTGCCAGCAGCCTCAGAAGGGACAGGGGAAGTTCACCCCTCCACTTT. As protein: CASSLRRDRGSSPLHF. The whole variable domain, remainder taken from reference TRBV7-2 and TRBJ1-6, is GAGVSQSPSNKVTEKGKDVELRCDPISGHTALYWYRQSLGQGLEFLIYFQGNSAPDKSGLPSDRFSAERTGGSVSTLTIQRTQQEDSAVYLCASSLRRDRGSSPLHFGNGTRLTVT.

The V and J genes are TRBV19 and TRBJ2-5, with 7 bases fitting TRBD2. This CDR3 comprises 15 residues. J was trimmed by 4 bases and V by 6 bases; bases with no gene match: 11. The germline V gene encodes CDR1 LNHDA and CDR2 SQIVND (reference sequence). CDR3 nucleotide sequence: TGTGCCAGTAGCCCTAGGGCGGGGGTGGCAGAGACCCAGTACTTC. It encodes CASSPRAGVAETQYF.

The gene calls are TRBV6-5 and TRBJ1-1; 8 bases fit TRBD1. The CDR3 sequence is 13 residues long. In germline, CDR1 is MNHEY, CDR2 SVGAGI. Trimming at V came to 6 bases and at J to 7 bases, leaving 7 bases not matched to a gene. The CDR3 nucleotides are TGTGCCAGCAGGGACAGGGAACTTCTTGAAGCTTTCTTT. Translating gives CASRDRELLEAFF.

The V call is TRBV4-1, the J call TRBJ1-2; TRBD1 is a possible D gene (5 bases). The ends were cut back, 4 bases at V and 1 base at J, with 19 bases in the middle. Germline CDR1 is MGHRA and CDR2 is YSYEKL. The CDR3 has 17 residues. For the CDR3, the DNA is TGCGCCAGCAGCCTAACGCTGGGGCAAAGAAGTAACTATGGCTACACCTTC. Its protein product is CASSLTLGQRSNYGYTF.

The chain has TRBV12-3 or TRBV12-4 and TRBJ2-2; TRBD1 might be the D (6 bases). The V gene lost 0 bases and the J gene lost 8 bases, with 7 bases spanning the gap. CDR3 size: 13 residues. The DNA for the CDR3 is TGTGCCAGCAGTTTAGCAGGGGGTGGGGAGCTGTTTTTT. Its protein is CASSLAGGGELFF.

The CDR3 DNA reads as TGCGCCAGCAGCTTGGTTACGGGTAGGCACACTGAAGCTTTCTTT. Protein sequence: CASSLVTGRHTEAFF. The V and J genes are TRBV5-1 and TRBJ1-1; D is ambiguous. Germline-derived CDR1 and CDR2 are SGHRS and YFSETQ. The ends were cut back, 0 bases at V and 3 bases at J, with 12 bases in the middle. There are 15 residues in the CDR3.

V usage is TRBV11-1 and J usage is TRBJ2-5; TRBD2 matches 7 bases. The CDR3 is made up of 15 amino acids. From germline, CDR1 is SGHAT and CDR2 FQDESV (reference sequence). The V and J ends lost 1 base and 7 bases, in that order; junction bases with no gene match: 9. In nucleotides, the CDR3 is TGTGCCAGCAGCTTAGTGGCTAGCGGTGGCGGGACCCAGTACTTC. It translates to CASSLVASGGGTQYF.